A single sample gave rise to the 8 T cell receptor beta chains below, sequenced in a study of cytomegalovirus exposure and HLA in healthy donors. The PCR was carried out with 60 Vbeta primers and 13 Jbeta primers. Repertoires were generated with immunoSEQ multiplex PCR, while TCRdb's copy carries only in-frame clones and drops some. Of around 200,000 clones listed, 75% to 90% are singletons. Material: PBMCs. The receptors stem from a man aged 45-65 years in good health and CMV-seronegative.

The chain combines TRBV5-1 with TRBJ1-2, with TRBD1 matching 7 bases. The CDR3 length is 14 residues. V lost 5 bases and J lost 7; bases outside the gene matches: 11. The germline gives CDR1 SGHRS, CDR2 YFSETQ. CDR3 nucleotides: TGCGCCAGCAGGCCCACAGGGGTAGTTGGTGGCTACACCTTC. Residues: CASRPTGVVGGYTF. Full variable domain (outside the CDR3, taken from reference TRBV5-1 and TRBJ1-2): KAGVTQTPRYLIKTRGQQVTLSCSPISGHRSVSWYQQTPGQGLQFLFEYFSETQRNKGNFPGRFSGRQFSNSRSEMNVSTLELGDSALYLCASRPTGVVGGYTFGSGTRLTVV.

The chain uses TRBV28 and TRBJ2-5, with a tentative D call TRBD1 (6 bases). The CDR3 has 13 amino acids. V was shortened by 10 bases and J by 2 bases, with 14 bases between the two germline ends. In germline, CDR1 is MDHEN, CDR2 SYDVKM. The CDR3 loop is CATTDRQQETQYF. CDR3 sequence (DNA): TGTGCCACCACTGACAGGCAACAAGAGACCCAGTACTTC.

V gene TRBV28 combines with J gene TRBJ1-2, with D possibly matching TRBD1 (6 bases). The germline V gene encodes CDR1 MDHEN and CDR2 SYDVKM. V was trimmed by 5 bases and J by 2 bases, leaving 18 bases between them. The CDR3 consists of 16 residues. The CDR3 protein is CASSLPWGGANYGYTF. CDR3 sequence (DNA): TGTGCCAGCAGTCTCCCCTGGGGGGGGGCGAACTATGGCTACACCTTC.

This clone was seen a single time. The J gene is TRBJ1-2, the V gene TRBV6-4; TRBD1 aligns across 11 bases. After removal of 6 bases from V and 3 bases from J, the junction contained 0 bases not matched to a gene. Germline V CDR1 and CDR2: MRHNA, SNTAGT. CDR3 length: 13 residues. The CDR3 nucleotides read TGTGCCAGCAGGGGACAGGGGGACTATGGCTACACCTTC. Residues: CASRGQGDYGYTF.

Remarks on this clone: Within the sample, other DNA sequences also encode this same CDR3. The chain links TRBV9 to TRBJ2-2; D gene ambiguous. Deletions cut 4 bases from V and 3 bases from J, with 4 bases between. There are 12 residues in the CDR3. Germline assignment: CDR1 SGDLS and CDR2 YYNGEE. CDR3 sequence reads: CASSRDTGELFF. The CDR3 bases are TGTGCCAGCAGCCGGGACACCGGGGAGCTGTTTTTT.

The V and J genes are TRBV7-2 and TRBJ2-7; 11 bases align to TRBD2. The CDR3 contains 15 residues. Germline V gene sequence: CDR1 SGHTA, CDR2 FQGNSA. With 5 bases clipped from V and 3 bases from J, the junction kept 6 bases outside the gene matches. The CDR3 loop reads CASSISGGGFYEQYF. CDR3 in DNA: TGTGCCAGCAGCATTAGCGGGGGGGGATTCTACGAGCAGTACTTC.

The chain couples TRBV6-1 to TRBJ2-7, with D tentatively TRBD1 (5 bases). The CDR3 runs to 14 residues. Trimming removed 2 bases from V and 3 bases from J, with 11 bases in between. CDR1 is MNHNS and CDR2 is SASEGT in the germline V gene. The CDR3 DNA reads TGTGCCAGCAGTGAACAGCAGGGTGACTACGAGCAGTACTTC. Translating gives CASSEQQGDYEQYF.

The rearrangement links TRBV9 to TRBJ1-1; 7 positions match TRBD1. J was trimmed by 6 bases and V by 0 bases; bases with no gene match: 8. The germline V gene encodes CDR1 SGDLS and CDR2 YYNGEE. The CDR3 is 15 amino acids. The CDR3 bases are TGTGCCAGCAGCGTAGGGGACAGAGCAGGCCCTGAAGCTTTCTTT. Amino acids: CASSVGDRAGPEAFF.